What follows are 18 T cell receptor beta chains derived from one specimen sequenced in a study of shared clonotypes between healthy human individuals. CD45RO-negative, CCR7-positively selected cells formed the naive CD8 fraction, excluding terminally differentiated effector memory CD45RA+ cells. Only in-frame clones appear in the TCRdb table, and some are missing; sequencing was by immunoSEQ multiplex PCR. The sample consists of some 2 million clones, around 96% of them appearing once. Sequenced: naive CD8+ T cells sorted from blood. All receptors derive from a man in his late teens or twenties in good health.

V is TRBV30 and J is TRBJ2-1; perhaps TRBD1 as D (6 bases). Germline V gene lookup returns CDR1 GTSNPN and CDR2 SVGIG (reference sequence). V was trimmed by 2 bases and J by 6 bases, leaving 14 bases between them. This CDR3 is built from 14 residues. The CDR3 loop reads CAWSFHGGPNEQFF. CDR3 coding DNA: TGTGCCTGGAGTTTTCATGGGGGCCCCAATGAGCAGTTCTTC.

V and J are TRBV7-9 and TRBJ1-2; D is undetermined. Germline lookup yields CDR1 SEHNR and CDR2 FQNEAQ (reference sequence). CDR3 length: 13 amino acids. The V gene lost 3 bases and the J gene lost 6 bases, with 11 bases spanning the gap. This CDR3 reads CASSFSLGNGYTF. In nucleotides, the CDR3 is TGTGCCAGCAGCTTTAGCCTTGGAAATGGCTACACCTTC.

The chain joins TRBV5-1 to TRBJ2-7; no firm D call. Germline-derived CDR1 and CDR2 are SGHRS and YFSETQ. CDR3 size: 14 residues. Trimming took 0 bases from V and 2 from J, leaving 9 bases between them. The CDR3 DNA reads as TGCGCCAGCAGCTTGGACTCACTAACCTACGAGCAGTACTTC. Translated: CASSLDSLTYEQYF. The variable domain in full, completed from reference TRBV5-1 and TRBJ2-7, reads KAGVTQTPRYLIKTRGQQVTLSCSPISGHRSVSWYQQTPGQGLQFLFEYFSETQRNKGNFPGRFSGRQFSNSRSEMNVSTLELGDSALYLCASSLDSLTYEQYFGPGTRLTVT.

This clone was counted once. CDR3 region: CASRIRSGELFF. CDR3 nucleotide sequence: TGTGCCAGCAGGATCCGGTCCGGGGAGCTGTTTTTT. The V gene is TRBV5-4, the J gene TRBJ2-2; D is unresolved. Trimming stripped 5 bases from V and 6 bases from J, with 8 bases between. The CDR3 length is 12 residues. Germline lookup yields CDR1 SGHNT and CDR2 YYREEE (reference sequence).

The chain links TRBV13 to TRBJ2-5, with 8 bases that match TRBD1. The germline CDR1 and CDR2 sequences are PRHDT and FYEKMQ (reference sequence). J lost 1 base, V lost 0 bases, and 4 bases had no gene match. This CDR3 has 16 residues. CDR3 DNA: TGTGCCAGCAGCTTAGGACGGACAGGGAGCCAAGAGACCCAGTACTTC. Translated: CASSLGRTGSQETQYF.

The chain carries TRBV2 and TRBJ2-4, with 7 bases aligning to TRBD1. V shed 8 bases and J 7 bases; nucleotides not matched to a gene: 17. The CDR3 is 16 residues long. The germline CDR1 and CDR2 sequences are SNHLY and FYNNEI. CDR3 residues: CASLPTGSPPRNIQYF. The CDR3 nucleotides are TGTGCCAGCCTCCCGACAGGGAGCCCACCAAGGAACATTCAGTACTTC.

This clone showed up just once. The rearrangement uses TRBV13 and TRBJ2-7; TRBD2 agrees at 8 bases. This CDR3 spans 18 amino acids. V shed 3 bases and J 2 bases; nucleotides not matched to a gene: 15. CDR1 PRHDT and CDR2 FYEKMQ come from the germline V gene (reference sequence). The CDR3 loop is CASSFLAGEKPYPYEQYF. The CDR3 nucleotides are TGTGCCAGCAGCTTCCTAGCGGGCGAAAAACCCTACCCCTACGAGCAGTACTTC.

This chain's CDR3 is CASSVALAGVLDEQFF. The CDR3 DNA follows: TGTGCCAGCAGCGTAGCCCTAGCGGGAGTGCTCGATGAGCAGTTCTTC. This chain links TRBV9 with TRBJ2-1; the match to TRBD2 covers 10 bases. The germline V gene encodes CDR1 SGDLS and CDR2 YYNGEE. The V and J ends lost 0 bases and 8 bases, in that order; junction bases with no gene match: 8. The CDR3 has 16 residues.

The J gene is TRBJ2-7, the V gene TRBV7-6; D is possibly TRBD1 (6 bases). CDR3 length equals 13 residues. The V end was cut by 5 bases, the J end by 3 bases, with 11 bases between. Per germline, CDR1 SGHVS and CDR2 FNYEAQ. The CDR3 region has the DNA TGTGCCAGCAGCCCAGGGGACGTCTACGAGCAGTACTTC. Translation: CASSPGDVYEQYF.

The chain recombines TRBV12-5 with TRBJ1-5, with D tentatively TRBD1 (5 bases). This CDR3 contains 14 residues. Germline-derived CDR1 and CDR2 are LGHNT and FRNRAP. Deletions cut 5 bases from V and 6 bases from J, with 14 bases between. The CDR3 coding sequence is TGTGCTAGTGGTCCCGACAGCTCCCCTCAGCCCCAGCATTTT. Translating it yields CASGPDSSPQPQHF.

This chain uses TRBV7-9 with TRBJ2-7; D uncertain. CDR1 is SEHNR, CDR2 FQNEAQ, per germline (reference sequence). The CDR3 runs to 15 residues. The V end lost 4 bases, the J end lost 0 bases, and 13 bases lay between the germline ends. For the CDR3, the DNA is TGTGCCAGCAGCTCGGGCCGTGAGAGCTCCTACGAGCAGTACTTC. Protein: CASSSGRESSYEQYF.

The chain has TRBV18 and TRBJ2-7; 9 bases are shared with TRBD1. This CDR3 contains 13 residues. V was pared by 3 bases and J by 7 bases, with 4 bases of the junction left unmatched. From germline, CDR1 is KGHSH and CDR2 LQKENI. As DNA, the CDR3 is TGTGCCAGCTCACCGGGACAGGGCGGTGAGCAGTACTTC. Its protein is CASSPGQGGEQYF.

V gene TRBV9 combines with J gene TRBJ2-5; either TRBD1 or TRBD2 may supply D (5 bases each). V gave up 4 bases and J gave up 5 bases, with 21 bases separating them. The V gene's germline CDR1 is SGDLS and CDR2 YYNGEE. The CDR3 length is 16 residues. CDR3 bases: TGTGCCAGCAGCCCGGGGACCCTAGCTGAAGGGGAGACCCAGTACTTC. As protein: CASSPGTLAEGETQYF. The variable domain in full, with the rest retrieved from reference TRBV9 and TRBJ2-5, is DSGVTQTPKHLITATGQRVTLRCSPRSGDLSVYWYQQSLDQGLQFLIQYYNGEERAKGNILERFSAQQFPDLHSELNLSSLELGDSALYFCASSPGTLAEGETQYFGPGTRLLVL.

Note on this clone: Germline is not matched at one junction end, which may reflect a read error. CDR3 sequence (DNA): TGTGCCAGCAGTAAAGCGGGGGGGCCATTTACCGGGGAGCTGTTTTTT. Its translation is CASSKAGGPFTGELFF. The chain combines TRBV6-1 with TRBJ2-2, with 10 bases aligning to TRBD2. Germline-derived CDR1 and CDR2 are MNHNS and SASEGT. The CDR3 totals 16 residues.

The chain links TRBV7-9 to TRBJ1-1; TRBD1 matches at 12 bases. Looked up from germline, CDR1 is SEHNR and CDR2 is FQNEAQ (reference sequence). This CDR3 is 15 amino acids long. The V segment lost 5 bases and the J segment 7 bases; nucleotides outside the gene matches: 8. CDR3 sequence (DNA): TGTGCCAGCAGCCCGTCCGGGACAGGGGGCCATGAAGCTTTCTTT. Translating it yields CASSPSGTGGHEAFF.

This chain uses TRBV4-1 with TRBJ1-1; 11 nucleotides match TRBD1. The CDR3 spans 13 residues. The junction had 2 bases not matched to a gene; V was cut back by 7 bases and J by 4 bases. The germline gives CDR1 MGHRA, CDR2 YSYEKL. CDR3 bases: TGCGCCAGCATCGGGACAGGGGGCACTGAAGCTTTCTTT. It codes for CASIGTGGTEAFF.

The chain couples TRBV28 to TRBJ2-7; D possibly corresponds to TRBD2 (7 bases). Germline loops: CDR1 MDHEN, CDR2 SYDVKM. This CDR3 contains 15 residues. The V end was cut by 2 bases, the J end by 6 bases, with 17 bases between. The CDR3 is CASSLAGAIKLEQYF. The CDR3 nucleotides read TGTGCCAGCAGTTTAGCGGGGGCCATTAAACTCGAGCAGTACTTC.

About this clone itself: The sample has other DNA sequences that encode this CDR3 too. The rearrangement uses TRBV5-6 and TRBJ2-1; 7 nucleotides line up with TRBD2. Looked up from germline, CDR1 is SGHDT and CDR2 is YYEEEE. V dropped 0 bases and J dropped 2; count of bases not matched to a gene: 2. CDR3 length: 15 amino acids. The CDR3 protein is CASSLGGRAYNEQFF. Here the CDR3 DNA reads TGTGCCAGCAGCTTGGGAGGGAGGGCCTACAATGAGCAGTTCTTC.